This entry lists 28 T cell receptor beta chains sequenced from one sample in a study of blood T cell repertoires in COVID-19. TCRdb's table, derived via immunoSEQ multiplex PCR, lists solely in-frame clones and lacks some. The table includes roughly 240,000 clones, about 82% detected once. Specimen: peripheral blood. The origin of the receptors is a man aged 50-60 years with COVID-19, enrolled during active disease.

This clone appeared a single time. The V gene is TRBV19, the J gene TRBJ2-3; 8 bases match TRBD1. This CDR3 comprises 16 residues. After removal of 4 bases from V and 6 bases from J, the junction contained 12 bases not matched to a gene. Per the germline V gene, CDR1 is LNHDA and CDR2 is SQIVND (reference sequence). The CDR3 bases are TGTGCCAGTAGTAAGCAGGCGGGACAGGCTATTGATACGCAGTATTTT. Translating gives CASSKQAGQAIDTQYF.

The V call is TRBV2, the J call TRBJ2-5, with a weak D call TRBD1 (6 bases). The germline gives CDR1 SNHLY, CDR2 FYNNEI. The length of the CDR3 is 15 residues. V lost 4 bases and J 1 base, leaving 13 bases between the germline ends. The CDR3 nucleotides read TGTGCCAGCAGTGGGGCAGGGGACCCCCAAGAGACCCAGTACTTC. Its protein product is CASSGAGDPQETQYF.

This clone was seen only a few times. V gene TRBV15 combines with J gene TRBJ1-3, with D possibly TRBD1 on 5 matching bases. In germline, CDR1 is LNHNV, CDR2 YYDKDF (reference sequence). V dropped 2 bases and J dropped 4 bases, with 18 bases sitting between them. The CDR3 spans 17 residues. The CDR3 is CATSRTPAGGVGNTIYF. The CDR3, as DNA: TGTGCCACCAGCAGAACCCCCGCCGGAGGGGTGGGAAACACCATATATTTT.

This chain links TRBV28 with TRBJ1-2, with D possibly matching TRBD1 (6 bases). Germline V gives CDR1 MDHEN, CDR2 SYDVKM. V dropped 8 bases and J dropped 0 bases, with 16 bases sitting between them. The CDR3 contains 15 residues. The CDR3 DNA sequence: TGTGCCAGCCACTGGGGCGGGGGGCCTAACTATGGCTACACCTTC. Translating gives CASHWGGGPNYGYTF.

V usage is TRBV6-4 and J usage is TRBJ2-1; D is unclear. The V gene's germline CDR1 is MRHNA and CDR2 SNTAGT. Trimming took off 4 bases at V and 0 bases at J, with 4 bases between the two ends. This CDR3 is built from 13 residues. CDR3 nucleotide sequence: TGTGCCAGCAGTGCTAGCTCCTACAATGAGCAGTTCTTC. Protein product: CASSASSYNEQFF.

The CDR3 here is CASGPPAGAVNEKLFF. In nucleotides, the CDR3 is TGTGCCAGCGGCCCTCCGGCAGGGGCAGTTAATGAAAAACTGTTTTTT. The chain links TRBV9 to TRBJ1-4; D is perhaps TRBD1 (6 bases). Germline CDR1 SGDLS, CDR2 YYNGEE. The CDR3 loop spans 16 amino acids. V was shortened by 7 bases and J by 4 bases, with 20 bases between the two germline ends.

The chain links TRBV7-2 to TRBJ1-5, with TRBD1 as a possible D gene (5 bases). Looked up from germline, CDR1 is SGHTA and CDR2 is FQGNSA. V lost 5 bases and J lost 4, with 18 bases in between. The CDR3 has 16 amino acids. Here the CDR3 reads CASSAFYRSGNQPQHF. DNA of the CDR3: TGTGCCAGCAGCGCATTTTACAGGTCTGGAAATCAGCCCCAGCATTTT.

J is TRBJ1-2 and V is TRBV18; the D is unclear. V lost 3 bases, J lost 5 bases, and 22 bases lay in between. From germline, CDR1 is KGHSH and CDR2 LQKENI. This CDR3 has 17 amino acids. CDR3 in DNA: TGTGCCAGCTCACCCTTCCCGGGAGGGAATCGAACATATGGCTACACCTTC. Amino acids: CASSPFPGGNRTYGYTF.

This chain links TRBV6-4 with TRBJ1-4; D might be TRBD1 (6 bases). CDR1 and CDR2 from the germline V gene are MRHNA and SNTAGT. The V and J ends lost 2 bases and 4 bases respectively, with 17 bases between them. This CDR3 is 17 amino acids long. CDR3 sequence reads: CASSDRHRAAGNEKLFF. CDR3 coding DNA: TGTGCCAGCAGTGACCGGCACAGGGCGGCGGGTAATGAAAAACTGTTTTTT.

This chain links TRBV10-3 with TRBJ1-6; D unresolved. V was shortened by 7 bases and J by 9 bases, with 16 bases between the two germline ends. The germline V gene has CDR1 ENHRY and CDR2 SYGVKD. This CDR3 is 14 amino acids long. The DNA for the CDR3 is TGTGCCATCATCGGACTGGATTGGCGTTCACCCCTCCACTTT. Protein sequence: CAIIGLDWRSPLHF.

About this clone: Other DNA sequences in the sample encode the same CDR3. The chain employs TRBV5-1 and TRBJ1-5; D may be TRBD1 (5 bases). Trimming removed 2 bases at V and 1 base at J, with 10 bases between. CDR1 and CDR2 from the germline V gene are SGHRS and YFSETQ. The CDR3 loop spans 15 amino acids. The CDR3 is CASSLGGVSNQPQHF. The CDR3 nucleotides are TGCGCCAGCAGCTTAGGAGGGGTGAGCAATCAGCCCCAGCATTTT.

This clone was detected once. CDR3 loop: CSAGWNTEAFF. The DNA of the CDR3 is TGCAGCGCCGGGTGGAACACTGAAGCTTTCTTT. The chain links TRBV29-1 to TRBJ1-1; D uncertain. The CDR3 consists of 11 residues. The V and J ends lost 7 bases and 1 base respectively, with 7 bases between them. CDR1 is SQVTM, CDR2 ANQGSEA, per germline.

The V gene is TRBV12-3 or TRBV12-4, the J gene TRBJ1-2, with D possibly being TRBD1 (6 bases). V lost 3 bases, J lost 8 bases, and 13 bases lay in between. The CDR3 covers 13 residues. CDR3 amino acids: CASSFAGGEGYTF. The CDR3 DNA reads TGTGCCAGCAGTTTCGCGGGGGGCGAAGGCTACACCTTC.

The chain recombines TRBV5-1 with TRBJ2-4; D is undetermined. V was clipped by 0 bases and J by 0 bases, with 10 bases between them. The CDR3 length is 16 residues. Per the germline V gene, CDR1 is SGHRS and CDR2 is YFSETQ. The CDR3 spells CASSLGQTLAKNIQYF. CDR3 nucleotides: TGCGCCAGCAGCTTGGGGCAGACACTAGCCAAAAACATTCAGTACTTC.

The chain carries TRBV20-1 and TRBJ1-2; D unclear. Germline V CDR1 and CDR2: DFQATT, SNEGSKA (reference sequence). The ends were cut back, 3 bases at V and 13 bases at J, with 18 bases in the middle. This CDR3 has 12 residues. The CDR3 here is CSASRTGLIGTF. CDR3 bases: TGCAGTGCTAGTAGGACTGGCCTTATCGGCACCTTC.

This clone has a handful of counts. The chain has TRBV3-1 (or the pseudogene TRBV3-2) and TRBJ1-2; D not certain. Per the germline V gene, CDR1 is LGHDT and CDR2 is YNNKEL (reference sequence). The CDR3 loop spans 13 amino acids. Deletions cut 1 base from V and 1 base from J, with 4 bases between. For the CDR3, the DNA is TGTGCCAGCAGCCAAGTCCGTAACTATGGCTACACCTTC. This translates into CASSQVRNYGYTF.

This clone turned up a few times. The chain recombines TRBV10-1 with TRBJ2-3; D is perhaps TRBD1 (6 bases). The CDR3 is made up of 13 amino acids. V was trimmed by 6 bases and J by 2 bases, leaving 9 bases between them. Germline values: CDR1 WNHNN, CDR2 SYGVQD (reference sequence). CDR3 residues: CASSRDTTDTQYF. CDR3 DNA: TGCGCCAGCAGCCGGGACACCACAGATACGCAGTATTTT.

This sequence joins TRBV27 and TRBJ2-7; 9 bases line up with TRBD1. Germline trimming cut 10 bases from V and 6 bases from J; bases unmatched to any gene: 7. Germline CDR1 is MNHEY and CDR2 is SMNVEV (reference sequence). This CDR3 has 12 residues. The CDR3 DNA reads TGTGCCACGGGACAGGGCCACAGCGAGCAGTACTTC. This translates into CATGQGHSEQYF.

The chain uses TRBV19 and TRBJ1-4; TRBD1 is a possible D gene (6 bases). Looked up from germline, CDR1 is LNHDA and CDR2 is SQIVND (reference sequence). This CDR3 comprises 16 residues. Trimming left V 5 bases short and J 0 bases short, with 13 bases between. CDR3 DNA sequence: TGTGCCAGTAGTCCAGAGACAGGTCCAACTAATGAAAAACTGTTTTTT. Amino acids: CASSPETGPTNEKLFF.

The genes are TRBV2 and TRBJ1-5; 9 positions match TRBD1. J gave up 2 bases and V 7 bases, and 3 bases lay outside the gene matches. Germline CDR1 SNHLY, CDR2 FYNNEI. This CDR3 is 14 amino acids long. CDR3 amino acids: CASNRQGGNQPQHF. As DNA, the CDR3 is TGTGCCAGCAACCGACAGGGGGGCAATCAGCCCCAGCATTTT.

This clone has only a few counts. This chain joins TRBV24-1 and TRBJ1-1; 10 positions match TRBD1. CDR1 is KGHDR, CDR2 SFDVKD, per germline. Unmatched junction bases numbered 7, after V lost 6 bases and J lost 1 base. The CDR3 contains 16 residues. The CDR3 reads CATSSGQGVKNTEAFF. CDR3 nucleotide sequence: TGTGCCACCAGTTCAGGACAGGGGGTAAAGAACACTGAAGCTTTCTTT.

V and J are TRBV7-9 and TRBJ2-7, with TRBD1 identical over 10 bases. CDR1 is SEHNR and CDR2 is FQNEAQ in the germline V gene (reference sequence). V was pared by 5 bases and J by 5 bases, with 9 bases of the junction left unmatched. The CDR3 is 15 residues long. This CDR3 reads CASSSSGQGDNEQYF. DNA for the CDR3: TGTGCCAGCAGCAGCTCCGGACAGGGGGACAACGAGCAGTACTTC.

This clone was seen only a few times. CDR3 nucleotide sequence: TGTGCCAGCAGCTCGCGGGAGACCCAGTACTTC. It is translated as CASSSRETQYF. V is TRBV7-9 and J is TRBJ2-5; D is unresolved. Germline CDR1 SEHNR, CDR2 FQNEAQ (reference sequence). This CDR3 contains 11 residues. V lost 4 bases and J 5 bases, leaving 5 bases between the germline ends. The full variable domain, its missing parts supplied by reference TRBV7-9 and TRBJ2-5, is DTGVSQNPRHKITKRGQNVTFRCDPISEHNRLYWYRQTLGQGPEFLTYFQNEAQLEKSRLLSDRFSAERPKGSFSTLEIQRTEQGDSAMYLCASSSRETQYFGPGTRLLVL.

This chain connects TRBV5-1 to TRBJ2-7; D may be TRBD2 (6 bases). In germline, CDR1 is SGHRS, CDR2 YFSETQ. The CDR3 is 14 amino acids. Trimming removed 0 bases from V and 5 bases from J, with 12 bases in between. CDR3 region: CASSLVGLPNEQYF. CDR3 coding DNA: TGCGCCAGCAGCTTGGTCGGACTACCTAACGAGCAGTACTTC. The full variable domain, its missing parts supplied by reference TRBV5-1 and TRBJ2-7, is KAGVTQTPRYLIKTRGQQVTLSCSPISGHRSVSWYQQTPGQGLQFLFEYFSETQRNKGNFPGRFSGRQFSNSRSEMNVSTLELGDSALYLCASSLVGLPNEQYFGPGTRLTVT.

V and J are TRBV21-1 and TRBJ1-2. TRBV21-1 is a pseudogene segment. The CDR3 runs 16 residues. The CDR3 reads CASSKVGRPFNYGYTF. In nucleotides, the CDR3 is TGTGCCAGCAGCAAGGTCGGGAGGCCCTTTAACTATGGCTACACCTTC.

J is TRBJ1-4 and V is TRBV19, with 10 bases fitting TRBD1. The junction had 6 bases not matched to a gene; V was cut back by 7 bases and J by 7 bases. Germline lookup yields CDR1 LNHDA and CDR2 SQIVND (reference sequence). The CDR3 sequence is 14 residues long. DNA for the CDR3: TGTGCCAGTAATCGGGACAGGGGTTTTGAAAAACTGTTTTTT. Translated, it gives CASNRDRGFEKLFF.

The chain is built from TRBV7-9 and TRBJ1-2; D not resolved. CDR1 and CDR2 (germline): SEHNR, FQNEAQ (reference sequence). V lost 0 bases and J 0 bases, leaving 5 bases between the germline ends. The CDR3 runs 14 residues. The CDR3 loop reads CASSLAQTNYGYTF. The CDR3 DNA follows: TGTGCCAGCAGCTTAGCACAGACTAACTATGGCTACACCTTC.

The chain has TRBV5-1 and TRBJ2-1, with D unclear. Germline V gene sequence: CDR1 SGHRS, CDR2 YFSETQ. Trimming removed 1 base from V and 5 bases from J, with 10 bases in between. CDR3 length equals 14 residues. CDR3 nucleotides: TGCGCCAGCAGCTTGAATCTAAATAACAATGAGCAGTTCTTC. As protein: CASSLNLNNNEQFF.